The clone carrying this TCR beta chain came up once. This entry is derived from a study of blood T cell dynamics during melanoma immunotherapy. The overall study: Metastatic melanoma patients received first-line pembrolizumab or nivolumab plus ipilimumab.

The ends lost 6 bases at V and 2 bases at J; junction bases unmatched: 5. CDR1 and CDR2 from the germline V gene are SNHLY and FYNNEI. The CDR3 is 15 amino acids. The time point was: week 3, after first cycle of checkpoint inhibitor. Patients had no prior systemic cancer treatment, immunosuppressants or other active cancers. TCRdb's table, derived via immunoSEQ multiplex PCR, lists solely in-frame clones and lacks some. Here the sample spans 15,000 or so clones, around 93% being singletons. The rearrangement joins TRBV2 to TRBJ1-4; TRBD1 aligns across 8 bases. The receptor's source is a human donor with melanoma. Here the sequenced sample was effector memory CD8+ T cells from blood, taken from a patient treated with checkpoint blockade. CDR3 loop: CASRGWTGTNEKLFF. The CDR3, as DNA: TGTGCCAGCAGGGGCTGGACAGGGACTAATGAAAAACTGTTTTTT.